A single sample gave rise to the 28 T cell receptor beta chains below, sequenced in a study of cytomegalovirus exposure and HLA in healthy donors. The PCR employed 60 Vbeta primers together with 13 Jbeta primers. TCRdb keeps only in-frame clones here, not all; method: immunoSEQ multiplex PCR. The sample comprises approximately 70,000 clones, 70% to 85% of which are singletons, and over 7.5% rests with the top ten. Material for sequencing was PBMCs. The source of these receptors is a man in his 60s in good health and CMV-seropositive.

This clone was seen a handful of times. This chain links TRBV19 with TRBJ2-3; D is unclear. The CDR3 loop spans 14 amino acids. Germline CDR1 reads LNHDA; CDR2 reads SQIVND (reference sequence). The germline V and J ends were trimmed by 4 bases and 1 base, with 9 bases remaining between them. CDR3 amino acids: CASSSAGRTDTQYF. As DNA, the CDR3 is TGTGCCAGTAGTAGCGCAGGCCGCACAGATACGCAGTATTTT.

The gene calls are TRBV6-5 and TRBJ1-2, with D maybe TRBD1 (5 bases). The V gene lost 0 bases and the J gene lost 4 bases, with 12 bases spanning the gap. CDR3 length equals 15 residues. Germline lookup yields CDR1 MNHEY and CDR2 SVGAGI. The CDR3 DNA reads TGTGCCAGCAGTTACTCTGGGGCGGGAAGCTATGGCTACACCTTC. As protein: CASSYSGAGSYGYTF.

This clone came up a few times. V gene TRBV2 combines with J gene TRBJ1-6, with unresolved D. The CDR3 sequence is 13 residues long. Looked up from germline, CDR1 is SNHLY and CDR2 is FYNNEI. Between the trimmed V and J ends, which lost 8 bases and 6 bases, there was a span of 11 bases. The CDR3, as DNA: TGTGCCAGCCAACGGGAGAGTAATTCACCCCTCCACTTT. Protein product: CASQRESNSPLHF.

V and J are TRBV5-5 and TRBJ1-2; 8 positions match TRBD1. J gave up 7 bases and V 4 bases, and 15 bases lay outside the gene matches. The CDR3 contains 16 residues. The germline V gene encodes CDR1 SGHKS and CDR2 YYEKEE (reference sequence). The CDR3 loop is CASSPYLQGGMVGYTF. The DNA of the CDR3 is TGTGCCAGCAGCCCCTACCTACAGGGGGGAATGGTTGGCTACACCTTC.

This clone was seen a few times. The genes are TRBV6-4 and TRBJ2-7, with D maybe TRBD1 (6 bases). The CDR3 is 14 amino acids. Per germline, CDR1 MRHNA and CDR2 SNTAGT. V was trimmed by 5 bases and J by 5 bases, leaving 16 bases between them. The CDR3: CASSLGTRTHEQYF. The DNA for the CDR3 is TGTGCCAGCAGTTTAGGGACACGAACCCACGAGCAGTACTTC.

This CDR3 is CASSLTGQGDADTQYF. The CDR3 DNA reads as TGTGCCAGCAGCTTGACGGGACAGGGGGATGCAGATACGCAGTATTTT. The rearrangement links TRBV5-4 to TRBJ2-3; TRBD1 matches at 11 bases. This CDR3 comprises 16 residues. With 1 base clipped from V and 4 bases from J, the junction kept 5 bases outside the gene matches. Germline V lookup: CDR1 SGHNT, CDR2 YYREEE (reference sequence).

V is TRBV9 and J is TRBJ2-1; a possible D gene is TRBD1 (6 bases). Germline CDR1 SGDLS, CDR2 YYNGEE. The ends were cut back, 0 bases at V and 9 bases at J, with 16 bases in the middle. This CDR3 contains 15 residues. The CDR3 region is CASSVGWGLAGEQFF. Here the CDR3 DNA reads TGTGCCAGCAGCGTAGGATGGGGGCTAGCAGGTGAGCAGTTCTTC. Combining the CDR3 with reference TRBV9 and TRBJ2-1 gives the whole variable domain DSGVTQTPKHLITATGQRVTLRCSPRSGDLSVYWYQQSLDQGLQFLIQYYNGEERAKGNILERFSAQQFPDLHSELNLSSLELGDSALYFCASSVGWGLAGEQFFGPGTRLTVL.

This rearrangement joins TRBV5-1 to TRBJ1-1; possibly TRBD1 for D (5 bases). The CDR3 runs to 16 residues. V gave up 4 bases and J gave up 0 bases, with 16 bases separating them. In germline, CDR1 is SGHRS, CDR2 YFSETQ. CDR3 DNA: TGCGCCAGCAGCCGAGAGCCTCAGGGCCTGAACACTGAAGCTTTCTTT. The encoded protein is CASSREPQGLNTEAFF.

V usage is TRBV6-5 and J usage is TRBJ1-5; 10 bases map to TRBD1. The CDR3 has 14 amino acids. V trimming: 5 bases; J trimming: 7 bases; junction bases outside the gene matches: 5. Germline CDR1 and CDR2: MNHEY and SVGAGI. CDR3 sequence reads: CASSKDRGIQPQHF. In DNA, the CDR3 is TGTGCCAGCAGTAAGGACAGGGGGATCCAGCCCCAGCATTTT.

The chain links TRBV11-3 to TRBJ2-7; 13 bases fit TRBD2. Per the germline V gene, CDR1 is SGHNT and CDR2 is YENEEA. The CDR3 length is 17 residues. With V trimmed by 5 bases and J by 2 bases, 9 bases remained unmatched. CDR3 in DNA: TGTGCCAGCAGCCCAACCCCACTAGCGGGAGGGACCTACGAGCAGTACTTC. This codes for CASSPTPLAGGTYEQYF.

The chain combines TRBV5-4 with TRBJ2-1, with D tentatively TRBD1 (6 bases). The CDR3 spans 16 residues. Germline V gives CDR1 SGHNT, CDR2 YYREEE (reference sequence). The V and J ends lost 6 bases and 8 bases respectively, with 24 bases between them. The CDR3 loop reads CASTPVGASLLHEQFF. CDR3 nucleotides: TGTGCCAGCACCCCAGTGGGGGCTAGCCTCCTCCATGAGCAGTTCTTC.

The chain combines TRBV6-6 with TRBJ2-1; 13 positions match TRBD2. Germline CDR1 is MNHNY and CDR2 is SVGAGI (reference sequence). The CDR3 covers 16 residues. The junction had 9 bases not matched to a gene; V was cut back by 6 bases and J by 7 bases. The CDR3 DNA reads as TGTGCCAGCAGAAACGGACTAGCGGGAGTGGGGAATGAGCAGTTCTTC. It yields the protein CASRNGLAGVGNEQFF.

This chain joins TRBV7-2 and TRBJ1-2; TRBD1 might be the D (6 bases). V dropped 5 bases and J dropped 4 bases, with 14 bases sitting between them. Looked up from germline, CDR1 is SGHTA and CDR2 is FQGNSA. This CDR3 is built from 14 residues. The CDR3, as DNA: TGTGCCAGCAGCGAAACAGGGTACAGCTATGGCTACACCTTC. Translating it yields CASSETGYSYGYTF.

This chain connects TRBV7-9 to TRBJ1-1, with TRBD1 matching 8 bases. Germline V gene sequence: CDR1 SEHNR, CDR2 FQNEAQ (reference sequence). Unmatched junction bases numbered 8, after V lost 3 bases and J lost 2 bases. The CDR3 extends over 16 amino acids. The CDR3 region is CASSFMTGVVNTEAFF. The CDR3 bases are TGTGCCAGCAGCTTTATGACAGGGGTAGTAAACACTGAAGCTTTCTTT.

The chain carries TRBV20-1 and TRBJ1-2; D gene unclear. Looked up from germline, CDR1 is DFQATT and CDR2 is SNEGSKA (reference sequence). The ends were cut back, 7 bases at V and 3 bases at J, with 6 bases in the middle. CDR3 length equals 10 residues. CDR3 region: CSVQDYGYTF. CDR3 DNA: TGCAGTGTTCAGGACTATGGCTACACCTTC.

This chain connects TRBV4-1 to TRBJ2-3, with TRBD2 matching over 10 bases. The CDR3 extends over 16 amino acids. The J segment lost 5 bases and the V segment lost 0 bases, leaving 5 bases of the junction unmatched. Germline lookup yields CDR1 MGHRA and CDR2 YSYEKL. CDR3 in DNA: TGCGCCAGCAGCCAAGAGGAAGCGGGAGGGGGAGATACGCAGTATTTT. It yields the protein CASSQEEAGGGDTQYF.

This clone was detected once. J is TRBJ2-1 and V is TRBV5-8, with D maybe TRBD2 (6 bases). Germline V gene sequence: CDR1 SGHTS, CDR2 YDEGEE. V shed 1 base and J shed 12 bases, with 14 bases lying between them. The CDR3 has 13 amino acids. In DNA form, the CDR3 reads TGTGCCAGCAGCTTGCCTGGGAGGCTGGGGCAGTTCTTC. This translates into CASSLPGRLGQFF.

In this sample, this clone turned up once. The chain combines TRBV7-2 with TRBJ1-1; tentatively, D is TRBD1 (5 bases). V lost 2 bases, J lost 4 bases, and 11 bases lay in between. The CDR3 runs to 14 residues. Germline V lookup: CDR1 SGHTA, CDR2 FQGNSA. The CDR3 loop is CASSLLGGGTEAFF. For the CDR3, the DNA is TGTGCCAGCAGCTTATTGGGGGGGGGCACTGAAGCTTTCTTT.

This chain connects TRBV2 to TRBJ2-3; TRBD2 aligns across 14 bases. V lost 5 bases and J lost 5; bases outside the gene matches: 3. This CDR3 contains 15 residues. Germline V CDR1 and CDR2: SNHLY, FYNNEI. CDR3 in DNA: TGTGCCAGCAGTCGGGGGACTAGCGGGAGAGATACGCAGTATTTT. Translation: CASSRGTSGRDTQYF. The full variable domain, its missing parts supplied by reference TRBV2 and TRBJ2-3, is EPEVTQTPSHQVTQMGQEVILRCVPISNHLYFYWYRQILGQKVEFLVSFYNNEISEKSEIFDDQFSVERPDGSNFTLKIRSTKLEDSAMYFCASSRGTSGRDTQYFGPGTRLTVL.

This clone was seen a few times. The chain combines TRBV27 with TRBJ2-4, with D maybe TRBD2 (6 bases). Per the germline V gene, CDR1 is MNHEY and CDR2 is SMNVEV (reference sequence). CDR3 length: 15 amino acids. Trimming removed 0 bases at V and 9 bases at J, with 15 bases between. This CDR3 reads CASSLSRRGEGIQYF. Here the CDR3 DNA reads TGTGCCAGCAGTTTATCGAGGCGGGGCGAGGGCATTCAGTACTTC.

This clone was seen only a few times. This chain joins TRBV7-9 and TRBJ1-1; D remains unclear. The ends were cut back, 10 bases at V and 1 base at J, with 16 bases in the middle. The CDR3 has 14 residues. The V gene's germline CDR1 is SEHNR and CDR2 FQNEAQ (reference sequence). DNA of the CDR3: TGTGCCATCACGGCGACGGCGGAGAACACTGAAGCTTTCTTT. Its protein product is CAITATAENTEAFF.

Note on this clone: Relative to the germline gene, one junction end is altered; a read error may explain this. The rearrangement uses TRBV7-9 and TRBJ2-2, with D unclear. The germline gives CDR1 SEHNR, CDR2 FQNEAQ (reference sequence). This CDR3 region has 15 residues. CDR3 in amino acids: CSSSSSAANTGELFF. In DNA, the CDR3 is TGTTCCAGCAGCTCTAGTGCTGCCAACACCGGGGAGCTGTTTTTT.

This clone showed up just a few times. The chain joins TRBV11-3 to TRBJ2-7; D call uncertain. CDR1 is SGHNT, CDR2 YENEEA, per germline. This CDR3 is 12 amino acids long. V lost 4 bases and J 4 bases, leaving 8 bases between the germline ends. The CDR3 sequence: CASSSTRYEQYF. DNA of the CDR3: TGTGCCAGCAGCTCGACACGTTACGAGCAGTACTTC. Full variable domain (remainder filled in from reference TRBV11-3 and TRBJ2-7): EAGVVQSPRYKIIEKKQPVAFWCNPISGHNTLYWYLQNLGQGPELLIRYENEEAVDDSQLPKDRFSAERLKGVDSTLKIQPAELGDSAVYLCASSSTRYEQYFGPGTRLTVT.

This chain connects TRBV11-3 to TRBJ2-1; tentative D call: TRBD1 (7 bases). The V end lost 7 bases, the J end lost 7 bases, and 20 bases lay between the germline ends. CDR3 size: 15 residues. Germline-derived CDR1 and CDR2 are SGHNT and YENEEA. For the CDR3, the DNA is TGTGCCAGCACCTGGGGGGAGACAGGGCTAAATGAGCAGTTCTTC. It is translated as CASTWGETGLNEQFF.

Details on this clone: The junction departs from the called germline gene at one end, perhaps through a read error. The rearrangement uses TRBV27 and TRBJ1-3; the match to TRBD1 covers 7 bases. This CDR3 comprises 15 residues. Germline V gives CDR1 MNHEY, CDR2 SMNVEV (reference sequence). CDR3 sequence reads: CASSLTGSSGNTIYF. As DNA, the CDR3 is TGTGCTAGCAGTTTGACAGGGAGCTCTGGAAACACCATATATTTT.

The chain uses TRBV5-6 and TRBJ1-2, with D possibly TRBD1 on 6 matching bases. The CDR3 extends over 13 amino acids. Germline CDR1 SGHDT, CDR2 YYEEEE. The V gene lost 0 bases and the J gene lost 7 bases, with 10 bases spanning the gap. The CDR3: CASSLGGPAGYTF. The CDR3 nucleotides are TGTGCCAGCAGCTTGGGGGGGCCCGCTGGCTACACCTTC. Using reference TRBV5-6 and TRBJ1-2 for the parts outside the CDR3, the full variable domain is DAGVTQSPTHLIKTRGQQVTLRCSPKSGHDTVSWYQQALGQGPQFIFQYYEEEERQRGNFPDRFSGHQFPNYSSELNVNALLLGDSALYLCASSLGGPAGYTFGSGTRLTVV.

The chain joins TRBV4-1 to TRBJ2-1; the D is unclear. CDR3 size: 15 residues. V lost 2 bases and J lost 0, with 8 bases in between. Germline assignment: CDR1 MGHRA and CDR2 YSYEKL. The CDR3 reads CASSQMAYSYNEQFF. The CDR3 nucleotides are TGCGCCAGCAGCCAAATGGCTTACTCCTACAATGAGCAGTTCTTC.

The chain combines TRBV6-1 with TRBJ1-5; possibly TRBD1 for D (5 bases). Trimming pared 2 bases from V and 4 bases from J, leaving 15 bases between. Germline loops: CDR1 MNHNS, CDR2 SASEGT. The CDR3 spans 16 residues. Here the CDR3 DNA reads TGTGCCAGCAGTGAAAGGAGATTAGGGGCTAATCAGCCCCAGCATTTT. This sequence encodes CASSERRLGANQPQHF.